The rows below give T cell receptor beta chains drawn from one sample of a study of OX40 agonist ivuxolimab in advanced cancers. The method was immunoSEQ multiplex PCR; TCRdb's version includes in-frame clones alone and lacks a portion of them. The profile covers around 62,000 clones, with roughly 84% appearing a single time and roughly 4.2% taken by the ten largest. The sample here was CD4+ or CD8+ T cells sorted from blood, taken in a trial of the OX40 agonist ivuxolimab. These receptors all come from an adult with an advanced solid tumor such as melanoma, head and neck, liver or kidney cancer. Each CDR3 is given with its conserved first and last residue. Fields, in order: V gene, D gene, J gene, clone size, CDR3 DNA, CDR3 protein. The D gene is left open where the match is weak. Size tells how often a clone was seen (once, few, many) or the class of an expanded clone, and some rows leave it out.

TRBV7-3	TRBD1	TRBJ1-2	.	TGTGCCAGCAGCTCCCCCGACAGGGCGGCCTATGGCTACACCTTC	CASSSPDRAAYGYTF
TRBV6-1	.	TRBJ2-5	.	TGTGCCAGCACGGTTCAAGAGACCCAGTACTTC	CASTVQETQYF
TRBV5-1	.	TRBJ2-7	.	TGCGCCAGCAGCTTGGGTCTCCCCACCTACGAGCAGTACTTC	CASSLGLPTYEQYF
TRBV6-5	.	TRBJ2-5	.	TGTGCCAGCAGGCTAGATTATCAAGAGACCCAGTACTTC	CASRLDYQETQYF
TRBV11-3	TRBD1	TRBJ2-1	.	TGTGCCAGCAGCGCCGGACAGGACAATGAGCAGTTCTTC	CASSAGQDNEQFF
TRBV18	.	TRBJ1-1	.	TGTGCCAGCACCCCCACGTCCGGGACAAAGAACACTGAAGCTTTCTTT	CASTPTSGTKNTEAFF
TRBV4-2	.	TRBJ2-7	.	TGTGCCAGCAGCCAAGTGGGTCCTGGCGGCTACGAGCAGTACTTC	CASSQVGPGGYEQYF
TRBV7-3	.	TRBJ1-1	.	TGTGCCAGCAGCTTAGACAGGAACACTGAAGCTTTCTTT	CASSLDRNTEAFF
TRBV27	.	TRBJ1-3	.	TGTGCCAGCAGCCGAGCTTCGAGCTCTGGAAACACCATATATTTT	CASSRASSSGNTIYF
TRBV7-2	TRBD1	TRBJ1-1	.	TGTGCCAGCAGCTTACGATCCGGGACAGGGGCCTTGAACACTGAAGCTTTCTTT	CASSLRSGTGALNTEAFF
TRBV19	.	TRBJ2-5	.	TGTGCCAGTAGCCTCTCCCTCGGGGCGGTCGGGGAGACCCAGTACTTC	CASSLSLGAVGETQYF
TRBV10-2	.	TRBJ2-3	.	TGCGCCAGCGAGCCGGGGGCCCTCCTTAGCACAGATACGCAGTATTTT	CASEPGALLSTDTQYF
TRBV15	.	TRBJ1-2	.	TGTGCCACCAGCAGAGAGGGGAGAAACTATGGCTACACCTTC	CATSREGRNYGYTF
TRBV11-2	TRBD1	TRBJ2-7	.	TGTGCCAGCACAGACAGGGACGTTTCTTACGAGCAGTACTTC	CASTDRDVSYEQYF
TRBV19	TRBD1	TRBJ2-7	few	TGTGCCAGTAGTATACAGGGGGAATACGAGCAGTACTTC	CASSIQGEYEQYF
TRBV15	.	TRBJ1-5	.	TGTGCCACCAGCAGAGATAGGGGGGGGAACAATCAGCCCCAGCATTTT	CATSRDRGGNNQPQHF
TRBV5-6	.	TRBJ1-4	.	TGTGCCAGCAGCTTGGGACAGGTTACTAATGAAAAACTGTTTTTT	CASSLGQVTNEKLFF
TRBV2	.	TRBJ1-5	.	TGTGCCAGCATGCCTCAGGGTAGCAATCAGCCCCAGCATTTT	CASMPQGSNQPQHF
TRBV6-5	.	TRBJ1-2	.	TGTGCCAGCAGCTATCGTGAGGTCTCCGGCTATGGCTACACCTTC	CASSYREVSGYGYTF
TRBV2	.	TRBJ2-5	.	TGTGCCAGCACCCGATTAATGGGAGGGGGGGAGACCCAGTACTTC	CASTRLMGGGETQYF
TRBV6-1	.	TRBJ2-5	.	TGTGCCAGCAGTGAAGGACTCTCAAAAGAGACCCAGTACTTC	CASSEGLSKETQYF
TRBV6-6	.	TRBJ1-2	medium-sized	TGTGCCAGCAGTTACGATTCAGGCGGCCCTGGCTACACCTTC	CASSYDSGGPGYTF
TRBV7-8	.	TRBJ1-1	.	TGTGCCAGCAGCTCAGTGCGGGGTTGGACTGAAGCTTTCTTT	CASSSVRGWTEAFF
TRBV11-1	.	TRBJ2-1	.	TGTGCCAGCAGCCTTAAATTTATCAAGGGGGGCTCCTACAATGAGCAGTTCTTC	CASSLKFIKGGSYNEQFF
TRBV19	.	TRBJ1-5	.	TGTGCCAGTAGTCGCGTTCCGGGACACCCTCAAAATCAGCCCCAGCATTTT	CASSRVPGHPQNQPQHF
TRBV5-5	TRBD2	TRBJ2-2	.	TGTGCCAGCAGCCTAGCGGGGGGGCTTTTGACCGGGGAGCTGTTTTTT	CASSLAGGLLTGELFF
TRBV5-4	TRBD1	TRBJ1-1	few	TGTGCCAGCAGCCCCCGGACAGGGGAGAACACTGAAGCTTTCTTT	CASSPRTGENTEAFF
TRBV29-1	.	TRBJ1-2	.	TGCAGTGCCGGGACCGCAAACTATGGCTACACCTTC	CSAGTANYGYTF
TRBV5-6	.	TRBJ1-2	.	TGTGCCAGCAGCTTGGTATGGGCTCTTAACTATGGCTACACCTTC	CASSLVWALNYGYTF
TRBV6-1	TRBD2	TRBJ2-1	few	TGTGCCAGCAGTGAAGCGCTTATCGGGGGGGCAACCTACAATGAGCAGTTCTTC	CASSEALIGGATYNEQFF
TRBV11-2	.	TRBJ1-3	.	TGTGCCAGCAGCTTAGATCGGACAGCTGGAAACACCATATATTTT	CASSLDRTAGNTIYF
TRBV5-8	.	TRBJ2-1	.	TGTGCCAGCAGCTTGTCCATCGGCATTGAAACCTACAATGAGCAGTTCTTC	CASSLSIGIETYNEQFF
TRBV2	.	TRBJ1-1	few	TGTGCCAGCAGACGGACAGTGAACACTGAAGCTTTCTTT	CASRRTVNTEAFF
TRBV5-5	TRBD2	TRBJ2-5	.	TGTGCCAGCAGCTCGCCGGGACTAGCGAATCAGACCCAGTACTTC	CASSSPGLANQTQYF
TRBV12-5	TRBD1	TRBJ1-5	.	TGTGCTAGTGGTGGACAGGGAGTCCAGCCCCAGCATTTT	CASGGQGVQPQHF
TRBV9	.	TRBJ1-1	.	TGTGCCAGCAGCTTAACCGGGACACCAACCGAAGCTTTCTTT	CASSLTGTPTEAFF
TRBV7-9	.	TRBJ2-1	.	TGTGCCAGCAGCTTAGGTTCAGAAATTTATGAGCAGTTCTTC	CASSLGSEIYEQFF
TRBV5-5	.	TRBJ2-7	.	TGTGCCAGCAGCTTCCAGGGAAGGTCCTACGAGCAGTACTTC	CASSFQGRSYEQYF
TRBV11-1	.	TRBJ1-2	.	TGTGCCAGCAGCTTATCCGAGGGGAGCTATGGCTACACCTTC	CASSLSEGSYGYTF
TRBV2	.	TRBJ2-1	.	TGTGCCAGCAGTGAAGGAAATGAGCAGTTCTTC	CASSEGNEQFF
TRBV19	.	TRBJ1-4	.	TGTGCCAGTAGCAACGGGGTCCGCGAGGAAAAACTGTTTTTT	CASSNGVREEKLFF
TRBV19	TRBD1	TRBJ1-5	.	TGTGCCAGTAGTATGATGAGGGGGACAGGCCCCAGGGGCAATCAGCCCCAGCATTTT	CASSMMRGTGPRGNQPQHF
TRBV5-1	.	TRBJ1-2	.	TGCGCCAGCAGCTTGGCCGGGGGGCAGGACTATGGCTACACCTTC	CASSLAGGQDYGYTF
TRBV5-4	.	TRBJ1-1	.	TGTGCCAGCAGCTTGGAGCTGCACGCTGAAGCTTTCTTT	CASSLELHAEAFF
TRBV7-9	TRBD1	TRBJ1-1	.	TGTGCCAGCAGCTTTAGGGACAGGGGGCGAGGGACTGAAGCTTTCTTT	CASSFRDRGRGTEAFF